The 19 T cell receptor beta chains below all came from one sample that was sequenced in a study of blood T cell repertoires in COVID-19 (dated by TCRdb to 2018 to 2021). Preparation of the library involved the immunoSEQ multiplex PCR assay. TCRdb's version of the immuneACCESS table is confined to in-frame rearrangements and falls short of the full clone set. An unresolved V gene accounts for under half of the shortfall where checked; the remainder is of unknown origin. In this sample the table shows 55,000 to 75,000 clones, about four fifths of which occur a single time. The ten largest clones take up around a sixth of the sample. Specimen: peripheral blood. The source of these receptors is a man in his 70s who had recovered from COVID-19.

This clone was counted a single time. The chain joins TRBV5-1 to TRBJ1-1; TRBD1 agrees at 7 bases. After removal of 4 bases from V and 4 bases from J, the junction contained 16 bases not matched to a gene. This CDR3 contains 17 residues. Per the germline V gene, CDR1 is SGHRS and CDR2 is YFSETQ. Here the CDR3 reads CASSPAMTGRESTEAFF. The CDR3 coding sequence is TGCGCCAGCAGCCCTGCAATGACAGGGCGCGAGAGCACTGAAGCTTTCTTT.

This chain connects TRBV19 to TRBJ2-7; 9 positions agree with TRBD1. Trimming removed 8 bases from V and 7 bases from J; junction bases left unmatched: 12. The CDR3 extends over 14 amino acids. Looked up from germline, CDR1 is LNHDA and CDR2 is SQIVND (reference sequence). This CDR3 reads CASAHQQGAGEQYF. The CDR3 coding sequence is TGTGCCAGTGCGCACCAACAGGGGGCGGGTGAGCAGTACTTC.

The chain joins TRBV9 to TRBJ2-7; 9 nucleotides match TRBD1. Germline CDR1 is SGDLS and CDR2 is YYNGEE. Trimming cost V 3 bases and J 7 bases; bases outside gene matches: 11. The length of the CDR3 is 15 residues. The CDR3 protein is CASSAAGQGREEQYF. The DNA of the CDR3 is TGTGCCAGCAGCGCCGCGGGACAGGGTAGGGAAGAGCAGTACTTC. The variable domain in full, completed from reference TRBV9 and TRBJ2-7, reads DSGVTQTPKHLITATGQRVTLRCSPRSGDLSVYWYQQSLDQGLQFLIQYYNGEERAKGNILERFSAQQFPDLHSELNLSSLELGDSALYFCASSAAGQGREEQYFGPGTRLTVT.

The chain joins TRBV19 to TRBJ2-2; 14 bases are shared with TRBD2. CDR3 length: 17 residues. The germline V gene encodes CDR1 LNHDA and CDR2 SQIVND (reference sequence). Trimming cost V 5 bases and J 7 bases; bases outside gene matches: 9. The CDR3 nucleotides are TGTGCCAGTAGTCCAGGGACTAGCGGGAGTTTAGGCGGGGAGCTGTTTTTT. Encoded protein: CASSPGTSGSLGGELFF.

The chain carries TRBV4-3 and TRBJ2-6; D may be TRBD1 (7 bases). Germline lookup yields CDR1 LGHNA and CDR2 YSLEER. The ends were cut back, 4 bases at V and 2 bases at J, with 24 bases in the middle. The CDR3 has 20 residues. CDR3: CASSPVVRGRGTPGANVLTF. The CDR3 DNA sequence: TGCGCCAGCAGCCCGGTAGTGAGGGGCAGGGGGACTCCTGGGGCCAACGTCCTGACTTTC.

The chain joins TRBV12-3 or TRBV12-4 to TRBJ1-5; 8 bases are a match to TRBD1. V was pared by 6 bases and J by 5 bases, with 3 bases of the junction left unmatched. The CDR3 extends over 13 amino acids. For the CDR3, the DNA is TGTGCCAGCAGCCCGGACAGGGATCAGCCCCAGCATTTT. Residues: CASSPDRDQPQHF.

This clone came up once. The gene calls are TRBV4-2 and TRBJ1-3, with D tentatively TRBD1 (5 bases). Trimming took off 1 base at V and 4 bases at J, with 8 bases between the two ends. CDR3 length: 14 residues. The germline V gene encodes CDR1 LGHNA and CDR2 YNFKEQ. CDR3 in amino acids: CASSQGGDGNTIYF. The CDR3 region has the DNA TGTGCCAGCAGCCAAGGGGGGGACGGAAACACCATATATTTT.

CDR3 amino acids: CASSLPNYYEQYF. CDR3 nucleotides: TGTGCCAGCAGTTTACCCAACTACTACGAGCAGTACTTC. The chain couples TRBV28 to TRBJ2-7; no clear D. Looked up from germline, CDR1 is MDHEN and CDR2 is SYDVKM. The CDR3 consists of 13 residues. Trimming shortened V by 2 bases and J by 3 bases, and 8 bases separated the two germline ends.

The gene calls are TRBV7-2 and TRBJ1-2; TRBD1 matches 9 bases. V shed 5 bases, J shed 2 bases, and the junction held 6 bases outside the gene matches. The length of the CDR3 is 15 residues. Germline V CDR1 and CDR2: SGHTA, FQGNSA. The chain's CDR3 is CASSADRGRNYGYTF. The DNA for the CDR3 is TGTGCCAGCAGCGCGGACAGGGGCAGGAACTATGGCTACACCTTC.

This rearrangement joins TRBV16 to TRBJ2-7; 10 nucleotides agree with TRBD2. The germline gives CDR1 KGHSY, CDR2 FQNENV. Losses at the gene ends were 6 bases for V and 7 bases for J; bases not matched to a gene: 12. The CDR3 length is 15 residues. CDR3: CASRETSGSLGEQYF. Here the CDR3 DNA reads TGTGCCAGCAGGGAGACTAGCGGGTCACTGGGGGAGCAGTACTTC.

The chain combines TRBV2 with TRBJ2-7, with 9 bases that match TRBD2. CDR3 length: 15 amino acids. V trimming: 7 bases; J trimming: 3 bases; junction bases outside the gene matches: 10. Per the germline V gene, CDR1 is SNHLY and CDR2 is FYNNEI. In nucleotides, the CDR3 is TGTGCCAGCATCAGTCAGTTAGCGGGAGTCTACGAGCAGTACTTC. Translated: CASISQLAGVYEQYF.

This clone was detected a few times. The chain recombines TRBV4-3 with TRBJ2-6; a possible D gene is TRBD2 (6 bases). V was cut by 0 bases and J by 0 bases, with 9 bases left in between. Germline assignment: CDR1 LGHNA and CDR2 YSLEER. The CDR3 covers 17 residues. The CDR3 region is CASSQDGGSSGANVLTF. The DNA for the CDR3 is TGCGCCAGCAGCCAAGATGGGGGGAGCTCTGGGGCCAACGTCCTGACTTTC.

The rearrangement uses TRBV28 and TRBJ1-4; 8 nucleotides match TRBD1. Germline-derived CDR1 and CDR2 are MDHEN and SYDVKM. V lost 5 bases, J lost 3 bases, and 11 bases stayed unmatched. The CDR3 has 17 amino acids. CDR3 region: CASSPLGDRGANEKLFF. In nucleotides, the CDR3 is TGTGCCAGCAGTCCGTTGGGCGACAGGGGTGCTAATGAAAAACTGTTTTTT.

This clone was counted a few times. The chain couples TRBV28 to TRBJ2-1; 7 nucleotides align to TRBD2. CDR3 length: 16 amino acids. V shed 2 bases and J 6 bases; nucleotides not matched to a gene: 10. Germline assignment: CDR1 MDHEN and CDR2 SYDVKM. This CDR3 is CASSLPPFGGTNEQFF. The CDR3, as DNA: TGTGCCAGCAGTTTACCTCCTTTCGGGGGGACCAATGAGCAGTTCTTC.

This clone was picked up a small number of times. The chain employs TRBV18 and TRBJ2-2; the match to TRBD2 covers 8 bases. Germline trimming cut 2 bases from V and 0 bases from J; bases unmatched to any gene: 2. This CDR3 contains 16 residues. Per germline, CDR1 KGHSH and CDR2 LQKENI. The CDR3: CASSPTGGANTGELFF. The CDR3 DNA reads as TGTGCCAGCTCACCAACGGGAGGGGCGAACACCGGGGAGCTGTTTTTT.

The chain links TRBV11-3 to TRBJ2-1; possibly TRBD2 for D (5 bases). Looked up from germline, CDR1 is SGHNT and CDR2 is YENEEA. The CDR3 spans 15 residues. Trimming took 3 bases from V and 4 from J, leaving 13 bases between them. CDR3 in amino acids: CASSLRAQTYNEQFF. Here the CDR3 DNA reads TGTGCCAGCAGCTTGAGGGCTCAAACATACAATGAGCAGTTCTTC. The full variable domain, in which reference TRBV11-3 and TRBJ2-1 provide the parts outside the CDR3, is EAGVVQSPRYKIIEKKQPVAFWCNPISGHNTLYWYLQNLGQGPELLIRYENEEAVDDSQLPKDRFSAERLKGVDSTLKIQPAELGDSAVYLCASSLRAQTYNEQFFGPGTRLTVL.

The chain is built from TRBV5-1 and TRBJ1-1; 9 positions match TRBD1. Germline CDR1 and CDR2: SGHRS and YFSETQ. V was pared by 4 bases and J by 2 bases, with 6 bases of the junction left unmatched. The CDR3 length is 15 residues. CDR3 sequence (DNA): TGCGCCAGCAGCGAACCGGGACAGGGTAACACTGAAGCTTTCTTT. It yields the protein CASSEPGQGNTEAFF.

V gene TRBV23-1 combines with J gene TRBJ1-4; D possibly corresponds to TRBD1 (5 bases). TRBV23-1 is classed as an ORF, of uncertain function. CDR3 length: 16 residues. With 3 bases removed from V and 6 bases from J, the gap between germline ends came to 17 bases. Written as DNA, the CDR3 is TGCGCCAGCAGTCACCCTCGGCGGGACCAAGATGAAAAACTGTTTTTT. It codes for CASSHPRRDQDEKLFF.

This clone was picked up a small number of times. V is TRBV20-1 and J is TRBJ2-7, with a possible D match to TRBD2 (5 bases). Germline CDR1 and CDR2: DFQATT and SNEGSKA (reference sequence). The ends were cut back, 3 bases at V and 0 bases at J, with 15 bases in the middle. This CDR3 contains 15 residues. The CDR3 DNA sequence: TGCAGTGCTAGTCCCCCCCTGGGGAGCTCCTACGAGCAGTACTTC. Residues: CSASPPLGSSYEQYF.